This entry features one T cell receptor beta chain sequence. Its antigen has not been determined. No quality values exist for individual bases; no much larger clone is one base distant. The record originates from a study of tumor T cells in aggressive B-cell lymphoma (dated by TCRdb to the late 2010s). From the germline V gene, CDR1 is SQVTM and CDR2 is ANQGSEA. Cut back by 3 bases and 2 bases, the V and J ends lie 5 bases apart. The CDR3 runs 13 residues from the cysteine to the phenylalanine. The entry retains the CDR3 DNA only, 39 bases that are in frame from base 1. Preparation of the library involved the immunoSEQ multiplex PCR assay. The immuneACCESS repertoire file appears here via TCRdb, limited to in-frame rearrangements. These files lack a portion of the clones; in checked studies, under half of the deficit traces to unresolved V genes, and the cause of the others is not known. This sample comprises approximately 11,000 clones, approximately 91% of them detected only once. The top ten hold roughly 2.2% of the sample.

Source material: tumor tissue. The sequence links TRBV29-1 to TRBJ2-6, with the identity of the D gene unclear. The TCR comes from an adult with diffuse large B cell lymphoma. Read as DNA, the sequence is TGCAGCGTTGACGGAGCTGGGGCCAACGTCCTGACTTTC. This gives the protein CSVDGAGANVLTF.